This paragraph reports one T cell receptor (beta chain). Its antigen is unknown. The sample holds no much larger clone one base away, and base qualities are not on file. The immunoSEQ Assay, a bias-controlled multiplex PCR, was used to amplify TCRbeta CDR3 regions from genomic DNA. In the paper's pipeline: Nucleated cell counts per sample were estimated from amplification of reference gene primers within the assay. To quantify the absolute abundance of each unique TCRbeta CDR3 rearrangement, sequence reads were collapsed and filtered. For each sample, productive Simpson clonality was calculated as the square root of Simpson's diversity index across productive rearrangements. This is the immuneACCESS table as TCRdb keeps it, with only in-frame sequences that have V and J called. A part of the clones is gone; compared with another copy, unresolved V genes explain less than half, and the rest is unexplained. The V and J calls and clone size come from that table; D and trimming were worked out from the DNA. Counted in this sample were roughly 68,000 clones; about 81% of them appeared once. The top ten clonotypes cover 9.2% of the sample.

The sample comes from a study of blood T cell repertoires in COVID-19 (dated by TCRdb to the early 2020s). Describing the broader study: Samples from collaborators originated in the United States, Italy and Spain and spanned both the acute and convalescent phases of COVID-19. The prospective study material was composed of cDNA or gDNA derived from T cells, B-cell-depleted T cells, or PBMCs. The dataset comprised deeply sampled blood TCRbeta repertoires from subjects exposed to, actively infected with, or recovered from COVID-19. The repertoires were released in a freely available public database meant as a resource for research on the immune response to SARS-CoV-2. Samples came from the ongoing ImmuneRACE study (first 160 participants) plus 1,254 subjects from 6 global collaborators. Nearly every sample came with metadata listing a de-identified subject ID, COVID-19 status, age in years and sex. Where HLA class I and class II types were available, the types were taken from metadata supplied by the sample provider, not from assay-based typing. Findings and caveats that apply to the study as a whole: The amount of clinical and demographic metadata varied by source and participant and was provided uncurated.

The collaborating institutions used their own protocols to collect whole blood in K2EDTA tubes. For TCRbeta analysis, collaborator samples were shipped as frozen whole blood, as isolated PBMCs, or as DNA extracted from either sample type. The CDR3 goes from the cysteine to the phenylalanine over 11 residues. CDR3 DNA is the only sequence kept; it has 33 bases, read in frame from the first base. The CDR1 and CDR2 encoded by the germline V gene are SGHDT and YYEEEE. V is pared back by 0 bases and J by 8 bases, with 3 bases lying between the germline termini. The chain is made from TRBV5-6 and TRBJ2-1; the D gene cannot be resolved reliably. This TCR was recovered from a human donor in a cohort sampled during active COVID-19. Sequencing was performed on peripheral blood. DNA sequence: TGTGCCAGCAGCTTGGCCGATGAGCAGTTCTTC. The encoded protein is CASSLADEQFF.